This T cell receptor (beta chain) was sequenced during a study of blood T cell repertoires in COVID-19. About the research overall: Italy, Spain and the United States were the sources of the convalescent and acute COVID-19 samples. Nucleic acid was either cDNA or gDNA, and it came from T cells, B-cell-depleted T cells, or PBMCs.

V shed 3 bases and J 2 bases; nucleotides not matched to a gene: 7. The CDR3 is made up of 16 amino acids. Germline V gene sequence: CDR1 LNHDA, CDR2 SQIVND (reference sequence). Methods used by the authors: Estimates of nucleated cell counts were drawn from the amplification of reference gene primers. Libraries were prepared by immunoSEQ multiplex PCR; TCRdb keeps only in-frame clonotypes and omits some of them. That table is the source of V, J and clone size, and D and trimming were worked out from the DNA. The table records some 220,000 clones, approximately 84% of them present only once. This clone was counted a single time.

This chain joins TRBV19 and TRBJ1-5, with 7 bases fitting TRBD1. Sequencing was performed on peripheral blood. This sequence originates from a man aged 50 to 60 who had recovered from COVID-19. CDR3 bases: TGTGCCAGTAGTATTTACAGGGGTAGGGGCAATCAGCCCCAGCATTTT. This codes for CASSIYRGRGNQPQHF. Drawing the rest from reference TRBV19 and TRBJ1-5, the complete variable domain is DGGITQSPKYLFRKEGQNVTLSCEQNLNHDAMYWYRQDPGQGLRLIYYSQIVNDFQKGDIAEGYSVSREKKESFPLTVTSAQKNPTAFYLCASSIYRGRGNQPQHFGDGTRLSIL.